The source of this T cell receptor (beta chain) is a study of tumor and adjacent non-tumor tissue in lung cancer. Study background: Each sample yielded 3.5 million to 5 million productive TCRbeta reads on average.

This clonotype was detected ten times or more. The antigen is unknown. Study-wide points: Top 100 clones took a larger repertoire share in normal lung. TCR diversity was significantly greater in tumor than normal lung tissue.

A modified ARM-PCR protocol with three rounds of nested PCR amplified TCRbeta. TCRdb re-analysed the multiplex PCR reads in MiXCR, keeping a single row per CDR3 protein. The sample comprises 44,000 or so distinct CDR3 sequences, roughly 60% of which are singletons, and under 20% rests with the top ten. Trimming shortened V by 0 bases and J by 4 bases, and 13 bases separated the two germline ends. Germline values: CDR1 SGHVS, CDR2 FQNEAQ. The CDR3 has 16 residues. RNA was extracted from bulk tissue without any cell sorting. Distant lung tissue was collected more than 3 cm away from the tumor edge. The material sequenced was distant non-tumor lung tissue. This TCR was recovered from a woman aged 40-49 years with non-small cell lung cancer. The chain has TRBV7-8 and TRBJ2-1; TRBD2 is a possible D gene (5 bases). The chain's CDR3 is CASSLALTTPYNEQFF. In DNA form, the CDR3 reads TGTGCCAGCAGCTTAGCCTTGACTACCCCTTACAATGAGCAGTTCTTC.